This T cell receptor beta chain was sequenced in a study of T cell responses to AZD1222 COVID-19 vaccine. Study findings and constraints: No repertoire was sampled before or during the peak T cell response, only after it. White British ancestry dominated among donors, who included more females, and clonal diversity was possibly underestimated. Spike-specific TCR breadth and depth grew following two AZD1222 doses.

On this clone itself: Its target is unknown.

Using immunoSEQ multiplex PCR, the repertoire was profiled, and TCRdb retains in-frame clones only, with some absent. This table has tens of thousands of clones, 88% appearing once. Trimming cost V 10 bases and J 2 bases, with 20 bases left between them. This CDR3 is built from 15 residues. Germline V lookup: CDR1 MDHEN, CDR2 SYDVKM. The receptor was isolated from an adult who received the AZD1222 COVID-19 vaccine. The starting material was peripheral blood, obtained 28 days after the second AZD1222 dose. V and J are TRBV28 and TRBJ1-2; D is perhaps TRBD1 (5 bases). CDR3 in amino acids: CATVLRGTTNYGYTF. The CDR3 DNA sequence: TGTGCCACCGTATTGAGGGGCACCACAAACTATGGCTACACCTTC.